This T cell receptor beta chain was sequenced during a study of T cell responses to AZD1222 COVID-19 vaccine. This CDR3 region has 12 residues. V lost 8 bases, J lost 8 bases, and 13 bases lay in between. Germline loops: CDR1 SNHLY, CDR2 FYNNEI. TCRdb's copy holds only in-frame clones and misses some; the assay was immunoSEQ multiplex PCR. The data hold some 130,000 clones, with over 85% observed a single time. This TCR was sampled from an adult who received the AZD1222 COVID-19 vaccine. The chain links TRBV2 to TRBJ2-4, with D perhaps being TRBD1 or TRBD2 (5 bases each). The sequences come from peripheral blood, collected 28 days after the second AZD1222 dose. This CDR3 is CASAMRGDIQYF. The CDR3 bases are TGTGCCAGCGCTATGCGAGGGGACATTCAGTACTTC.